The subject of this entry is one T cell receptor beta chain. This clonotype has more than one count but fewer than ten. The antigen it recognizes is unknown. No base qualities exist here, and no much larger clone lies one base off it. The data were taken from a study of T-cell memory formation after mild COVID-19 (dated by TCRdb to about 2021). Study-wide context: TCR sequence clusters from the two donors were found to be largely donor specific. T-cell clones expanding and contracting after mild COVID-19 in two donors were tracked by longitudinal TCRalpha and TCRbeta repertoire sequencing. The cohort comprised two young, previously healthy adult volunteers, one female and one male. General conclusions and limits of the study: The study covered only a couple of mild cases, and larger cohorts including severe cases with pre-infection samples were considered necessary. Some responding clones were found in pre-infection memory, which suggests that pre-existing cross-reactive memory T cells took part in the SARS-CoV-2 response. Contracting CD4+ clones turned up mainly in the CM and EM memory subsets, whereas EMRA was where CD8+ clones were enriched. Whether the second-wave clones peaking on day 37 were SARS-CoV-2 specific was not confirmed. Balanced CD4/CD8 phenotypes were observed for clones contracting from day 15 to 85, whereas a bias towards CD4+ was observed for a second wave of clones expanding from day 15 to 37.

PBMCs were isolated by Ficoll-Paque density gradient centrifugation. These reads were obtained on an Illumina NovaSeq 6000. TCRalpha and TCRbeta cDNA libraries were built by 5'RACE with constant-segment primers, adding sample barcodes and unique molecular identifiers. Trizol reagent was used to extract RNA from every sample. Library amplification was performed in two PCR steps, and a second sample barcode and Illumina TruSeq adapters were introduced in the second step. Sequencing of the libraries was done on an Illumina NovaSeq, producing 2 x 150 bp paired-end reads. The study's processing was this. The reads were demultiplexed and collapsed into UMI-guided consensus sequences using migec v1.2.7. Using mixcr v2.1.11, UMI consensuses were aligned to TRA and TRB V and J templates and then assembled into clonotypes. Clonotypes were classified as expanded or contracted when called significant by both edgeR and NoisET, with noise models trained on biological replicates. For edgeR calls, a false discovery rate-adjusted p below 0.01 and a log2 fold-change threshold of 1 were applied. As an exploratory analysis of dynamics, max-normalized trajectories of the 1000 most abundant clonotypes were examined by PCA with hierarchical clustering. The CD4 or CD8 phenotype of responding clones was assigned using the separately sequenced CD4+ and CD8+ repertoires. TCRdb handled the public reads itself, with Q25 trimming in fastp and clone calling in MiXCR, and kept productive beta chains. Each CDR3 protein appears once, grouped with its most common genes and DNA. TCRdb's processing, not the authors', yielded these V and J calls. This sample is represented by approximately 250,000 distinct CDR3 sequences; 16% of them were singletons. Of the sample, 20% to 25% falls within the top ten clones.

V is trimmed back by 8 bases and J by 7 bases, and the junction contains 4 bases that no gene match accounts for. The CDR3 runs 13 amino acids, cysteine and phenylalanine included. Of all the DNA, just the CDR3 is kept, 39 bases in frame from base 1. The germline V gene encodes CDR1 LNHDA and CDR2 SQIVND (reference sequence). Rearrangement joined TRBV19 to TRBJ1-6, with TRBD1 matching 8 junction bases. Sequences were obtained from PBMCs or a T cell subset sorted from them (not recorded which). The clonotype comes from a young man who had mild COVID-19 (a few samples of this study predate the infection). The sample titles of this study are shuffled in the database, so cell type and time point are left out; the donor was told from shared clones. The base sequence is TGTGCCAGTCAGACAGGGGCCAATTCACCCCTCCACTTT. It translates to CASQTGANSPLHF.